The entry below gives a single TCR beta chain sequence along with its context. Its specificity is unknown. Those who donated were healthy HIV-negative adults, with no recent acute infections or vaccinations reported. Into CD45RA+ naive and CD45RA-negative memory subsets, the CD4+ cells were split. The length of the CDR3 is 16 residues. V was pared by 4 bases and J by 0 bases, with 14 bases between. CDR1 is SGHRS, CDR2 YFSETQ, per germline. These data belong to a study of shared clonotypes between healthy human individuals. Study overall: A donor's plate count was three for CD4 naive and three for CD4 memory; CD8 naive had two and CD8 memory one. Study conclusions and caveats: Sharing across four donors was highest in naive CD4 (roughly 5%) and lowest in memory CD8 (about 0.4%).

Using immunoSEQ multiplex PCR, the repertoire was profiled, and TCRdb retains in-frame clones only, with some absent. The table includes approximately 2.5 million clones, 93% detected once. The chain recombines TRBV5-1 with TRBJ2-1; no clear D. The sample consisted of naive CD4+ T cells from PBMCs. This sample's subset: CD45RA+ positively selected. This receptor was taken from a young man in good health. Some clones in this sample may be carry-over from other donors' samples. CDR3 amino acids: CASSLLSSSSYNEQFF. CDR3 coding DNA: TGCGCCAGCAGCCTTTTGTCTTCCAGCTCCTACAATGAGCAGTTCTTC.